This T cell receptor (beta chain) was identified in a study of shared clonotypes between healthy human individuals. Sequencing used immunoSEQ multiplex PCR; TCRdb keeps in-frame clones, though not all of them. The sample lists roughly 1.5 million clones, 98% occurring once. All participating donors were Caucasian adults from Nashville, Tennessee. Germline CDR1 reads MGHDK; CDR2 reads SYGVNS. Trimming pared 0 bases from V and 3 bases from J, leaving 11 bases between. The CDR3 loop spans 16 amino acids. The chain has TRBV25-1 and TRBJ2-2, with a possible D match to TRBD2 (5 bases). Sequenced: naive CD4+ T cells sorted from blood. Documented subset: CD45RA+ positively selected. This TCR was sampled from a man aged 30 to 39 in good health. CDR3 DNA: TGTGCCAGCAGTGAATATTCTAGCCCGTACACCGGGGAGCTGTTTTTT. Its protein is CASSEYSSPYTGELFF.